These 20 T cell receptor beta chains originate from one sample sequenced in a study of prognosis after radiotherapy for stage I lung cancer (dated by TCRdb to the early 2020s). For sequencing, an Illumina HiSeq 3000 was employed. Two rounds of multiplex PCR on genomic DNA were used to amplify the TCR beta CDR3 region. In the first round of PCR, primers specific to each TRBV and TRBJ gene were used, and the primer sequences are filed in Chinese patent CN105087789A. Through fastp at Q25 and MiXCR, TCRdb rebuilt clones from the public reads, retaining in-frame beta chains. Rows matching on CDR3 protein sequence are summarized as one entry with the most common DNA and genes. The sample yields 25,000 to 35,000 distinct CDR3 sequences; around half were counted once. More than 15% of the sample is in the top ten clones. Sample: PBMCs, taken before or after stereotactic body radiation therapy (not recorded which). The receptors here all came from a donor of 50 years or more with non-small cell lung cancer.

The chain recombines TRBV7-3 with TRBJ2-7; perhaps TRBD2 as D (6 bases). This CDR3 is 13 amino acids long. The germline gives CDR1 SGHTA, CDR2 FQGTGA. Trimming removed 5 bases at V and 5 bases at J, with 13 bases between. The CDR3 reads CASSKGGDHEQYF. The CDR3 DNA follows: TGTGCCAGCAGCAAGGGCGGGGACCACGAGCAGTACTTC.

At least ten counts were recorded for this clonotype. V is TRBV2 and J is TRBJ2-7; 12 positions agree with TRBD1. The trim removed 7 bases at V and 3 bases at J, leaving 13 bases unmatched. The CDR3 sequence is 17 residues long. Germline assignment: CDR1 SNHLY and CDR2 FYNNEI. The CDR3 region is CASNTPPGQGASYEQYF. CDR3 sequence (DNA): TGTGCCAGCAATACACCCCCGGGACAGGGGGCGAGCTACGAGCAGTACTTC.

Comments on this clonotype: Compared with germline, one end of the junction differs, possibly owing to a read error. The chain uses TRBV6-1 and TRBJ1-1; possible D gene TRBD1, 5 bases. The CDR3 consists of 13 residues. Germline CDR1 MNHNS, CDR2 SASEGT. DNA for the CDR3: TGTGCCAGCAGGGTGGGACGCTACAATGAAGCTTTATTT. Residues: CASRVGRYNEALF.

This clonotype was seen at least ten times. The chain couples TRBV5-1 to TRBJ1-1; a weak D match, TRBD1 (5 bases). This CDR3 is 14 amino acids long. Trimming took off 3 bases at V and 0 bases at J, with 9 bases between the two ends. CDR1 is SGHRS, CDR2 YFSETQ, per germline. The CDR3 DNA reads TGCGCCAGCAGCTGGGACGGTATGAACACTGAAGCTTTCTTT. Translated, it gives CASSWDGMNTEAFF.

The chain links TRBV2 to TRBJ2-3; 7 bases agree with TRBD1. There are 12 residues in the CDR3. Germline V lookup: CDR1 SNHLY, CDR2 FYNNEI. With 5 bases clipped from V and 6 bases from J, the junction kept 2 bases outside the gene matches. CDR3 residues: CASSTGVDTQYF. DNA for the CDR3: TGTGCCAGCAGTACAGGGGTGGATACGCAGTATTTT. Filled out from reference TRBV2 and TRBJ2-3, the complete variable domain reads EPEVTQTPSHQVTQMGQEVILRCVPISNHLYFYWYRQILGQKVEFLVSFYNNEISEKSEIFDDQFSVERPDGSNFTLKIRSTKLEDSAMYFCASSTGVDTQYFGPGTRLTVL.

The chain carries TRBV5-1 and TRBJ2-2, with 9 bases lining up with TRBD2. Trimming took 1 base from V and 3 from J; bases not matched to a gene: 1. The CDR3 has 15 residues. Per germline, CDR1 SGHRS and CDR2 YFSETQ. The CDR3 DNA is TGCGCCAGCAGCTTGTTAGCGGGAGACACCGGGGAGCTGTTTTTT. As protein: CASSLLAGDTGELFF.

This clonotype was detected many times. The chain combines TRBV7-6 with TRBJ2-3; weak D call: TRBD2 (5 bases). Per germline, CDR1 SGHVS and CDR2 FNYEAQ. V was cut by 8 bases and J by 0 bases, with 15 bases left in between. The CDR3 is 15 residues long. This CDR3 reads CASRRTPTSTDTQYF. The CDR3 DNA reads as TGTGCCAGCCGGAGGACCCCGACTAGCACAGATACGCAGTATTTT.

Details on this clonotype: This likely traces to a read error, being one base from a far larger clone. This sequence joins TRBV6-5 and TRBJ2-3; 7 positions agree with TRBD2. The junction had 6 bases not matched to a gene; V was cut back by 2 bases and J by 4 bases. The V gene's germline CDR1 is MNHEY and CDR2 SVGAGI. CDR3 length: 15 residues. DNA of the CDR3: TGTGCCAGCAGTTACGCGGGGGAGAGGGCAGATACGCAGTATTTT. It is translated as CASSYAGERADTQYF.

This clonotype is medium-sized in the sample. The chain employs TRBV11-3 and TRBJ1-2, with 7 bases aligning to TRBD1. The germline gives CDR1 SGHNT, CDR2 YENEEA. The CDR3 is 16 residues long. J was trimmed by 8 bases and V by 4 bases; bases with no gene match: 16. This chain's CDR3 is CASSSYATGMTGGYTF. The CDR3 nucleotides are TGTGCCAGCAGCTCCTACGCGACAGGGATGACGGGGGGCTACACCTTC.

For this clonotype: At one end, the junction sequence differs from germline, possibly due to a read error. The genes are TRBV6-5 and TRBJ1-3; D is unclear. Germline values: CDR1 MNHEY, CDR2 SVGAGI. The CDR3 has 16 residues. CDR3 region: CASIYSLSTLGNTIYF. The CDR3 DNA reads TGTGCCAGCATTTACTCATTGTCCACTCTCGGAAACACCATATATTTT.

The chain carries TRBV4-3 and TRBJ1-6; D gene uncertain. V was clipped by 4 bases and J by 13 bases, with 17 bases between them. The CDR3 has 14 amino acids. Germline CDR1 and CDR2: LGHNA and YSLEER. The chain's CDR3 is CASSRQVGASPLHF. Here the CDR3 DNA reads TGCGCCAGCAGCCGCCAAGTGGGAGCTTCGCCCCTCCACTTT.

This clonotype has a handful of counts. The V gene is TRBV19, the J gene TRBJ1-1; D may be TRBD1 (5 bases). The length of the CDR3 is 15 residues. Germline CDR1 is LNHDA and CDR2 is SQIVND (reference sequence). Deletions cut 2 bases from V and 6 bases from J, with 16 bases between. The CDR3 coding sequence is TGTGCCAGTAGTATACGAGCCCAGGGAGGCCCTGAAGCTTTCTTT. Amino acids: CASSIRAQGGPEAFF.

Worth noting for this clonotype: Possible read error: a much larger clone is one base away. CDR3: CASRGQIQETQYF. In DNA, the CDR3 is TGTGCCAGCAGAGGACAAATTCAAGAGACCCAGTACTTC. The chain links TRBV6-1 to TRBJ2-5, with a weak D call TRBD1 (5 bases). This CDR3 is 13 amino acids long. Germline V gene lookup returns CDR1 MNHNS and CDR2 SASEGT. Trimming took off 6 bases at V and 2 bases at J, with 10 bases between the two ends.

This clonotype was picked up many times. The gene calls are TRBV5-6 and TRBJ1-1; 12 bases align to TRBD1. The CDR3 runs 14 residues. The germline CDR1 and CDR2 sequences are SGHDT and YYEEEE. The trim removed 3 bases at V and 4 bases at J, leaving 1 base unmatched. This chain's CDR3 is CASSWDRGLTEAFF. CDR3 in DNA: TGTGCCAGCAGCTGGGACAGGGGGCTCACTGAAGCTTTCTTT. The full variable domain, rest sourced from reference TRBV5-6 and TRBJ1-1, is DAGVTQSPTHLIKTRGQQVTLRCSPKSGHDTVSWYQQALGQGPQFIFQYYEEEERQRGNFPDRFSGHQFPNYSSELNVNALLLGDSALYLCASSWDRGLTEAFFGQGTRLTVV.

This clonotype is medium-sized by share. The rearrangement uses TRBV30 and TRBJ2-7, with D tentatively TRBD1 or TRBD2 (5 bases each). Germline assignment: CDR1 GTSNPN and CDR2 SVGIG (reference sequence). The CDR3 is 13 residues long. V lost 2 bases to trimming and J lost 7 bases, with 15 bases between them. The CDR3 protein is CAWSSGLEGEQYF. CDR3 nucleotide sequence: TGTGCCTGGAGTAGTGGCCTCGAGGGGGAGCAGTACTTC.

This chain uses TRBV6-2 or TRBV6-3 with TRBJ2-1; D not certain. From germline, CDR1 is MNHEY and CDR2 SVGEGT. V lost 8 bases and J 3 bases, leaving 8 bases between the germline ends. CDR3 length: 12 residues. CDR3 coding DNA: TGTGCCAGCTCGGGTGGCTACAATGAGCAGTTCTTC. Translating gives CASSGGYNEQFF.

The gene calls are TRBV5-1 and TRBJ2-7, with TRBD1 matching over 9 bases. V dropped 4 bases and J dropped 2; count of bases not matched to a gene: 7. The CDR3 contains 15 residues. Germline-derived CDR1 and CDR2 are SGHRS and YFSETQ. The CDR3: CASSTGQGRAYEQYF. The CDR3, as DNA: TGCGCCAGCAGCACCGGACAGGGGCGAGCCTACGAGCAGTACTTC.

J is TRBJ2-1 and V is TRBV11-3; 8 nucleotides align to TRBD2. The CDR3 length is 15 residues. Losses at the gene ends were 1 base for V and 7 bases for J; bases not matched to a gene: 6. The germline V gene has CDR1 SGHNT and CDR2 YENEEA. This CDR3 reads CASSLGASGLNEQFF. The CDR3 DNA follows: TGTGCCAGCAGCTTAGGGGCTAGCGGGTTGAATGAGCAGTTCTTC.

The chain is built from TRBV25-1 and TRBJ1-1; D possibly corresponds to TRBD1 (5 bases). The CDR3 extends over 14 amino acids. V gave up 3 bases and J gave up 5 bases, with 13 bases separating them. Germline values: CDR1 MGHDK, CDR2 SYGVNS. The chain's CDR3 is CASSEVGGGTEAFF. The CDR3 coding sequence is TGTGCCAGCAGTGAGGTTGGGGGTGGAACTGAAGCTTTCTTT.

This chain uses TRBV11-2 with TRBJ2-5, with D perhaps being TRBD1 or TRBD2 (5 bases each). CDR3 length: 14 amino acids. V was pared by 6 bases and J by 3 bases, with 14 bases between. Per germline, CDR1 SGHAT and CDR2 FQNNGV. The CDR3 nucleotides are TGTGCCAGCAGGAGAGCGGCAGGGAAAGAGACCCAGTACTTC. Protein product: CASRRAAGKETQYF.